This T cell receptor (beta chain) comes out of a study of T-cell memory formation after mild COVID-19. 5'RACE with constant-segment primers built TCRalpha and TCRbeta cDNA libraries with UMIs. TCRdb re-derived calls from the 5' RACE reads in MiXCR, one entry per CDR3 protein. The sample holds roughly 370,000 distinct CDR3 sequences, 15% to 20% seen once. This clonotype was counted between two and nine times. V lost 11 bases and J lost 2; bases outside the gene matches: 10. The CDR3 contains 16 residues. Sequenced sample: PBMCs or a T cell subset sorted from them (not recorded which). The rearrangement joins TRBV6-7 to TRBJ2-7, with 15 bases matching TRBD2. Being an ORF, TRBV6-7 has a function that is uncertain. This TCR derives from a man between 18 and 29 years old who had mild COVID-19 (a few samples of this study predate the infection). Cell type and time point are not known. DNA for the CDR3: TGTGCCGCTCCGGGACTAGCGGGGGGCATGACCTACGAGCAGTACTTC. Translated: CAAPGLAGGMTYEQYF.